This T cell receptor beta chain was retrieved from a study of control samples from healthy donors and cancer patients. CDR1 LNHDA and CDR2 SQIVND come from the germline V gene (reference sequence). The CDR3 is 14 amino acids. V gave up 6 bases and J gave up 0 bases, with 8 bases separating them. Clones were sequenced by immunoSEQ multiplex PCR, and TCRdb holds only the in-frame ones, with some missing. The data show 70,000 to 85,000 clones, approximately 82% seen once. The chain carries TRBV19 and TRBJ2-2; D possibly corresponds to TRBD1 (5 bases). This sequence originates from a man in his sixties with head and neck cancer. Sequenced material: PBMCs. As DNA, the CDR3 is TGTGCCAGTAGGGGGCTCGCGAACACCGGGGAGCTGTTTTTT. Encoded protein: CASRGLANTGELFF. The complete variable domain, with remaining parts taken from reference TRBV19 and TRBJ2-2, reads DGGITQSPKYLFRKEGQNVTLSCEQNLNHDAMYWYRQDPGQGLRLIYYSQIVNDFQKGDIAEGYSVSREKKESFPLTVTSAQKNPTAFYLCASRGLANTGELFFGEGSRLTVL.